The 17 T cell receptor beta chains listed next were all sequenced from one sample in a study of blood T cell repertoires in COVID-19. TCRdb's table, derived via immunoSEQ multiplex PCR, lists solely in-frame clones and lacks some. The sample lists roughly 75,000 clones, less than 90% seen once, with 17% in the top ten. The specimen was peripheral blood. These receptors all stem from a man older than 75 in a cohort sampled during active COVID-19.

The chain carries TRBV7-3 and TRBJ1-1; 7 nucleotides line up with TRBD1. V shed 5 bases, J shed 0 bases, and the junction held 6 bases outside the gene matches. The CDR3 loop spans 15 amino acids. Per the germline V gene, CDR1 is SGHTA and CDR2 is FQGTGA. Here the CDR3 reads CASSLGTAMNTEAFF. DNA for the CDR3: TGTGCCAGCAGCCTTGGGACAGCCATGAACACTGAAGCTTTCTTT.

The chain's CDR3 is CASARDSSYEQYF. The CDR3, as DNA: TGTGCCAGCGCAAGGGACAGCTCCTACGAGCAGTACTTC. The V and J genes are TRBV6-6 and TRBJ2-7; 7 bases match TRBD1. Germline CDR1 MNHNY, CDR2 SVGAGI (reference sequence). V lost 8 bases to trimming and J lost 0 bases; unmatched junction nucleotides: 4. CDR3 length equals 13 residues.

This rearrangement joins TRBV13 to TRBJ2-3; perhaps TRBD1 as D (5 bases). Germline V gives CDR1 PRHDT, CDR2 FYEKMQ (reference sequence). Trimming removed 5 bases at V and 1 base at J, with 16 bases between. The length of the CDR3 is 16 residues. CDR3 in DNA: TGTGCCAGCAGCGCACCCAAGGGGTTGGGCACAGATACGCAGTATTTT. This sequence encodes CASSAPKGLGTDTQYF.

The genes are TRBV7-2 and TRBJ1-6; possible D gene TRBD1, 5 bases. Germline CDR1 is SGHTA and CDR2 is FQGNSA. V lost 2 bases, J lost 8 bases, and 10 bases lay in between. The CDR3 has 14 amino acids. CDR3 bases: TGTGCCAGCAGCTTAAGTCAGGGATATTCACCCCTCCACTTT. This gives the protein CASSLSQGYSPLHF.

The V and J genes are TRBV10-3 and TRBJ2-5; D is possibly TRBD1 (5 bases). The CDR3 loop spans 14 amino acids. The V gene lost 2 bases and the J gene lost 1 base, with 8 bases spanning the gap. Looked up from germline, CDR1 is ENHRY and CDR2 is SYGVKD. The chain's CDR3 is CAISEVRAQETQYF. In DNA form, the CDR3 reads TGTGCCATCAGTGAGGTCAGGGCCCAAGAGACCCAGTACTTC.

The chain uses TRBV2 and TRBJ2-1; 11 bases align to TRBD2. This CDR3 comprises 15 residues. Unmatched junction bases numbered 4, after V lost 1 base and J lost 8 bases. Germline V gene sequence: CDR1 SNHLY, CDR2 FYNNEI. DNA for the CDR3: TGTGCCAGCAGTGAAGGACTAGCGGGGTACGATGAGCAGTTCTTC. Encoded protein: CASSEGLAGYDEQFF.

The chain links TRBV5-1 to TRBJ1-1, with D hard to call. V lost 1 base and J lost 4, with 8 bases in between. The germline V gene has CDR1 SGHRS and CDR2 YFSETQ. The CDR3 consists of 13 residues. CDR3 residues: CASSLYGSTEAFF. Here the CDR3 DNA reads TGCGCCAGCAGCTTGTACGGGAGCACTGAAGCTTTCTTT.

The V and J genes are TRBV5-1 and TRBJ2-1, with TRBD1 matching 10 bases. Germline lookup yields CDR1 SGHRS and CDR2 YFSETQ. The trim removed 4 bases at V and 7 bases at J, leaving 8 bases unmatched. The CDR3 has 15 residues. CDR3 nucleotide sequence: TGCGCCAGCAGCCCCAGGACAGGGGGTAGTAATGAGCAGTTCTTC. It yields the protein CASSPRTGGSNEQFF.

The V and J genes are TRBV19 and TRBJ2-5; 9 positions match TRBD2. V shed 5 bases and J 3 bases; nucleotides not matched to a gene: 10. Germline loops: CDR1 LNHDA, CDR2 SQIVND (reference sequence). The CDR3 contains 16 residues. CDR3 residues: CASSGIAGAAEETQYF. CDR3 in DNA: TGTGCCAGTAGTGGAATAGCGGGGGCCGCCGAAGAGACCCAGTACTTC.

The chain joins TRBV9 to TRBJ2-1; 7 bases map to TRBD1. The length of the CDR3 is 14 residues. CDR1 is SGDLS, CDR2 YYNGEE, per germline. V dropped 2 bases and J dropped 8; count of bases not matched to a gene: 7. Here the CDR3 DNA reads TGTGCCAGCAGCGTCGGGACAGCACTTTATGAGCAGTTCTTC. It encodes CASSVGTALYEQFF. The variable domain in full, with the rest retrieved from reference TRBV9 and TRBJ2-1, is DSGVTQTPKHLITATGQRVTLRCSPRSGDLSVYWYQQSLDQGLQFLIQYYNGEERAKGNILERFSAQQFPDLHSELNLSSLELGDSALYFCASSVGTALYEQFFGPGTRLTVL.

The chain carries TRBV7-2 and TRBJ2-7; 7 nucleotides match TRBD2. The CDR3 is 14 residues long. The germline V gene encodes CDR1 SGHTA and CDR2 FQGNSA. The V and J ends lost 1 base and 2 bases, in that order; junction bases with no gene match: 2. The chain's CDR3 is CASSLGAGPYEQYV. Written as DNA, the CDR3 is TGTGCCAGCAGCTTAGGAGCGGGGCCCTACGAGCAGTACGTC.

The chain links TRBV6-5 to TRBJ2-7; 7 bases match TRBD2. Germline V gene lookup returns CDR1 MNHEY and CDR2 SVGAGI. The CDR3 runs 15 residues. Trimming took 8 bases from V and 2 from J; bases not matched to a gene: 12. CDR3 residues: CASLRGVAETYEQYF. The DNA for the CDR3 is TGTGCCAGCCTACGGGGGGTAGCGGAAACCTACGAGCAGTACTTC.

Only a few counts were recorded for this clone. The chain recombines TRBV6-2 or TRBV6-3 with TRBJ1-5; 7 bases are a match to TRBD1. V shed 5 bases, J shed 6 bases, and the junction held 7 bases outside the gene matches. The germline gives CDR1 MNHEY, CDR2 SVGEGT. The CDR3 extends over 14 amino acids. CDR3 sequence reads: CASSPYTGVQPQHF. Here the CDR3 DNA reads TGTGCCAGCAGTCCATATACAGGGGTTCAGCCCCAGCATTTT.

V and J are TRBV20-1 and TRBJ2-1, with 8 bases aligning to TRBD1. V gave up 3 bases and J gave up 3 bases; unmatched junction bases: 7. The CDR3 consists of 15 residues. Per germline, CDR1 DFQATT and CDR2 SNEGSKA (reference sequence). CDR3 region: CSASERTGFYNEQFF. Written as DNA, the CDR3 is TGCAGTGCTAGTGAGCGGACAGGGTTCTACAATGAGCAGTTCTTC.

J is TRBJ1-4 and V is TRBV27; 9 bases are a match to TRBD1. V was clipped by 5 bases and J by 4 bases; unmatched bases: 5. The germline gives CDR1 MNHEY, CDR2 SMNVEV (reference sequence). The CDR3 consists of 15 residues. CDR3 bases: TGTGCCAGCAGTGGGCAGGACAGGGGTAATGAAAAACTGTTTTTT. Translated, it gives CASSGQDRGNEKLFF.

The V and J genes are TRBV3-1 (or the pseudogene TRBV3-2) and TRBJ2-5, with unresolved D. Germline CDR1 reads LGHDT; CDR2 reads YNNKEL (reference sequence). The CDR3 sequence is 15 residues long. Trimming removed 2 bases from V and 2 bases from J, with 12 bases in between. In DNA form, the CDR3 reads TGTGCCAGCAGCCAATCCCCCGCAGTTCAAGAGACCCAGTACTTC. Translating it yields CASSQSPAVQETQYF.

V and J are TRBV10-3 and TRBJ2-3; TRBD2 matches at 8 bases. V shed 8 bases and J 5 bases; nucleotides not matched to a gene: 6. Per germline, CDR1 ENHRY and CDR2 SYGVKD. The CDR3 runs to 13 residues. The CDR3 sequence: CAIPGGAGDTQYF. The CDR3 region has the DNA TGTGCCATCCCCGGGGGGGCGGGAGATACGCAGTATTTT.